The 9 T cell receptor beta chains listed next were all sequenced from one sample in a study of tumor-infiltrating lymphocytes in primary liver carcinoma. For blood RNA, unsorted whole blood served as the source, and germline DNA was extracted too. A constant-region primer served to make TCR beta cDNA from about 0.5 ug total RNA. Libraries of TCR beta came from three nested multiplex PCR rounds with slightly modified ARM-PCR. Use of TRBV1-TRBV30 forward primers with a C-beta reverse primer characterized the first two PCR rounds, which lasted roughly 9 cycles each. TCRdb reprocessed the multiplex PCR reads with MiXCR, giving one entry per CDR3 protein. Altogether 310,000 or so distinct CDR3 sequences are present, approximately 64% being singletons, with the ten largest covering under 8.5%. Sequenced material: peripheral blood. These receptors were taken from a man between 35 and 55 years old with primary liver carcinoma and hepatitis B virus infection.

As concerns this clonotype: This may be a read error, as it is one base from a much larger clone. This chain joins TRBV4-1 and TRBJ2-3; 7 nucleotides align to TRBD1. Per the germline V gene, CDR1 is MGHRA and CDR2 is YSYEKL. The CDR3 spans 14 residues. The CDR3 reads CASGQDWDSFTQYF. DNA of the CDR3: TGCGCCAGCGGCCAAGATTGGGACAGCTTTACGCAGTATTTT.

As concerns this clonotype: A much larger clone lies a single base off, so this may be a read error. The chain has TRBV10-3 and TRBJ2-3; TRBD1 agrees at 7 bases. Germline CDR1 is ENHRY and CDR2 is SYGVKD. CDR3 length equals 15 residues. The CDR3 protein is CDISEADRLTDTQYF. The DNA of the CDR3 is TGTGACATCAGTGAAGCGGACAGGCTCACAGATACGCAGTATTTT.

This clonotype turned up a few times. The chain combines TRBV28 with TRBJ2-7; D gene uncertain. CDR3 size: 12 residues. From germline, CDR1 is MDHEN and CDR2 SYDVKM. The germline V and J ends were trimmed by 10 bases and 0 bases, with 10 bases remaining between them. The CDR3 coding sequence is TGTGCCATCCTTGACAACTCCTACGAGCAGTACTTC. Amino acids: CAILDNSYEQYF.

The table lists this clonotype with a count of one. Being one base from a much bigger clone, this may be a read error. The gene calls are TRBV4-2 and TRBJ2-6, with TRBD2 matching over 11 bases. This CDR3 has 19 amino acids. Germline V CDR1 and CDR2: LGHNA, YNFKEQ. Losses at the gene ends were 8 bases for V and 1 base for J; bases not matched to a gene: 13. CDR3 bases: TGTGCCAGCGGCCGATTAGCGGGAGGGACTTCTTCTGGGGCCAACGTCCTGACTTTC. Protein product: CASGRLAGGTSSGANVLTF.

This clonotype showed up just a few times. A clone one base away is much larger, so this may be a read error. The CDR3 DNA reads as TGTGCCAGCAGCCAGGACATGTTGAGGGGCAATGAGCACTTCTTC. Encoded protein: CASSQDMLRGNEHFF. The chain combines TRBV4-2 with TRBJ2-1, with D possibly called TRBD1 or TRBD2 (5 bases each). This CDR3 spans 15 amino acids. CDR1 and CDR2 from the germline V gene are LGHNA and YNFKEQ.

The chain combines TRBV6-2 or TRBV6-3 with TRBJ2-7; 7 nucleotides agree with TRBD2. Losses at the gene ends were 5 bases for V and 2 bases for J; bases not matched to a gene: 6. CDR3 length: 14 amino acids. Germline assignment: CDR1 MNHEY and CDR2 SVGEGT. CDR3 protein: CASSLASGPYEQYF. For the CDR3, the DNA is TGTGCCAGCAGTCTCGCTAGCGGTCCCTACGAGCAGTACTTC.

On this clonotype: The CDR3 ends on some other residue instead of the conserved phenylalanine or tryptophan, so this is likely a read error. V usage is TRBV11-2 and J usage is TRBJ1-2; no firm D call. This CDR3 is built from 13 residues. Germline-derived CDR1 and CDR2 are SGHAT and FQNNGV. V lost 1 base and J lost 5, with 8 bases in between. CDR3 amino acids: CASSLVPQYGYTS. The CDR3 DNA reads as TGTGCCAGCAGCTTAGTCCCCCAGTATGGCTACACCTCC.

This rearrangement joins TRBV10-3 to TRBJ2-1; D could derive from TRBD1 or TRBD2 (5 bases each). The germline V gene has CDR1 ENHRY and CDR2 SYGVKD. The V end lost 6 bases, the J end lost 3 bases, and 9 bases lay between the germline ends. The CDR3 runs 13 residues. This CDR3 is CAIRGEYYNEQFF. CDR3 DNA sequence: TGTGCCATCAGGGGGGAATACTACAATGAGCAGTTCTTC.

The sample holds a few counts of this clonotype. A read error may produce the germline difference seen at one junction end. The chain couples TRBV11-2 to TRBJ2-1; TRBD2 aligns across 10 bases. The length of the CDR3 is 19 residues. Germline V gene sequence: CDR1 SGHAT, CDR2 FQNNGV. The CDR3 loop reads CVSSLYPRPAGGPSDEQFF. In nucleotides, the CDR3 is TGTGTCAGCAGCTTATATCCCCGGCCAGCGGGAGGGCCGAGCGATGAGCAGTTCTTC. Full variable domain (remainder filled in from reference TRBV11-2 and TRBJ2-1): EAGVAQSPRYKIIEKRQSVAFWCNPISGHATLYWYQQILGQGPKLLIQFQNNGVVDDSQLPKDRFSAERLKGVDSTLKIQPAKLEDSAVYLCVSSLYPRPAGGPSDEQFFGPGTRLTVL.